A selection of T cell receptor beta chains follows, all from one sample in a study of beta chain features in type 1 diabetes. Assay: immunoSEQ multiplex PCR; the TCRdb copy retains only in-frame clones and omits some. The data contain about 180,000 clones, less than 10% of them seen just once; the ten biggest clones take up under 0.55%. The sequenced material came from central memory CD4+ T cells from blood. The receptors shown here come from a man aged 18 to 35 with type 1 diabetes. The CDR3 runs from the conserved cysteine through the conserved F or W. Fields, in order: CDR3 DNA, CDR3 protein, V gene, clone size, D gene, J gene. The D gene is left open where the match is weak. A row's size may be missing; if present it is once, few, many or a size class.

CDR3nt: TGTGCCAGCAGCCATCTAGCCCGCACTTACAATGAGCAGTTCTTC
CDR3aa: CASSHLARTYNEQFF
v_gene: TRBV14
abundance: .
d_gene: .
j_gene: TRBJ2-1

CDR3nt: TGTGCCAGCAGCCTGCTAACTAGCGGGGGGGGCAATGAGCAGTTCTTC
CDR3aa: CASSLLTSGGGNEQFF
v_gene: TRBV7-2
abundance: .
d_gene: TRBD2
j_gene: TRBJ2-1

CDR3nt: TGTGCCAGCAGTTCAGGGGAAGGTCAGCCCCAGCATTTT
CDR3aa: CASSSGEGQPQHF
v_gene: TRBV6-6
abundance: .
d_gene: .
j_gene: TRBJ1-5

CDR3nt: TGTGCCAGCTGTCTTAGGGGGCTGTACCAAGAGACCCAGTACTTC
CDR3aa: CASCLRGLYQETQYF
v_gene: TRBV5-6
abundance: .
d_gene: TRBD1
j_gene: TRBJ2-5

CDR3nt: TGTGCCAGCACCGTGGGACAGATTTCCTATGGCTACACCTTC
CDR3aa: CASTVGQISYGYTF
v_gene: TRBV2
abundance: few
d_gene: TRBD1
j_gene: TRBJ1-2

CDR3nt: TGTGCCAGCAGTTTCCTCGGGGTGAACACTGAAGCTTTCTTT
CDR3aa: CASSFLGVNTEAFF
v_gene: TRBV27
abundance: few
d_gene: .
j_gene: TRBJ1-1

CDR3nt: TGTGCCAGCAGCTCCAGTTTCAACCGGGACGAGCAGTACTTC
CDR3aa: CASSSSFNRDEQYF
v_gene: TRBV7-2
abundance: few
d_gene: .
j_gene: TRBJ2-7

CDR3nt: TGTGCCAGCAGCACCCTAGCGGAAGGGCCCTACGAGCAGTACTTC
CDR3aa: CASSTLAEGPYEQYF
v_gene: TRBV5-5
abundance: .
d_gene: TRBD2
j_gene: TRBJ2-7

CDR3nt: TGTGCCAGCAGTGTAAACGGAGGTAGGGATACGCAGTATTTT
CDR3aa: CASSVNGGRDTQYF
v_gene: TRBV2
abundance: .
d_gene: .
j_gene: TRBJ2-3

CDR3nt: TGTGCCAGCGGGTACGGGTCTTGGACTGAAGCTTTCTTT
CDR3aa: CASGYGSWTEAFF
v_gene: TRBV7-9
abundance: .
d_gene: .
j_gene: TRBJ1-1

CDR3nt: TGTGCCAGCAGTTACGGGCTAGCAGCCGATACGCAGTATTTT
CDR3aa: CASSYGLAADTQYF
v_gene: TRBV6-5
abundance: .
d_gene: .
j_gene: TRBJ2-3

CDR3nt: TGTGCCACCAGCAGGGGACAGCGGGGGGGAGAAGAGACCCAGTACTTC
CDR3aa: CATSRGQRGGEETQYF
v_gene: TRBV15
abundance: .
d_gene: TRBD2
j_gene: TRBJ2-5

CDR3nt: TGCGCCAGCAGGGGACAGGGGGAAGCCCTATCTGGGGCCAACGTCCTGACTTTC
CDR3aa: CASRGQGEALSGANVLTF
v_gene: TRBV5-1
abundance: .
d_gene: TRBD1
j_gene: TRBJ2-6

CDR3nt: TGTGCCAGCAGCACACAGGGGGGGGAGACCCAGTACTTC
CDR3aa: CASSTQGGETQYF
v_gene: TRBV7-8
abundance: once
d_gene: .
j_gene: TRBJ2-5

CDR3nt: TGTGCCAGCAGCTCCCCGGGACAGGTAACCCCGCACGGCACAGATACGCAGTATTTT
CDR3aa: CASSSPGQVTPHGTDTQYF
v_gene: TRBV11-2
abundance: .
d_gene: TRBD1
j_gene: TRBJ2-3

CDR3nt: TGTGCCAGCAGCCCACAGGGGGCGAGTGAGACCCAGTACTTC
CDR3aa: CASSPQGASETQYF
v_gene: TRBV5-4
abundance: many
d_gene: TRBD1
j_gene: TRBJ2-5

CDR3nt: TGTGCCAGCAGGACCCAACAGGGGAATCAGCCCCAGCATTTT
CDR3aa: CASRTQQGNQPQHF
v_gene: TRBV6-1
abundance: .
d_gene: TRBD1
j_gene: TRBJ1-5

CDR3nt: TGTGCCACCAGCAGAGACAGGGCTAACTACGAGCAGTACTTC
CDR3aa: CATSRDRANYEQYF
v_gene: TRBV15
abundance: .
d_gene: .
j_gene: TRBJ2-7

CDR3nt: TGTGCCAGCAGCCCGGACAGGGTTACCGGGGAGCTGTTTTTT
CDR3aa: CASSPDRVTGELFF
v_gene: TRBV7-7
abundance: .
d_gene: TRBD1
j_gene: TRBJ2-2

CDR3nt: TGTGCCTGGAGTGTAATGCGGCTACTAGCCAAAAACATTCAGTACTTC
CDR3aa: CAWSVMRLLAKNIQYF
v_gene: TRBV30
abundance: many
d_gene: .
j_gene: TRBJ2-4

CDR3nt: TGTGCCAGCAGCTACGGACTAGCGGGGAAGACCCAGTACTTC
CDR3aa: CASSYGLAGKTQYF
v_gene: TRBV11-2
abundance: many
d_gene: TRBD2
j_gene: TRBJ2-5

CDR3nt: TGTGCCAGCAGCTTAGATGGCAATAACCGTGCGGGCGAGCAGTACTTC
CDR3aa: CASSLDGNNRAGEQYF
v_gene: TRBV11-2
abundance: .
d_gene: .
j_gene: TRBJ2-7